These 9 T cell receptor beta chains share one sample of origin, sequenced in a study of metastatic and nonmetastatic thyroid tumors. TCRdb reprocessed the PCR reads using MiXCR. The data hold more than 15,000 clones, with approximately 32% observed a single time. Among the patients, none had received any treatment before thyroid surgery. Sequences were obtained from tumor tissue. The receptors were gathered from a female donor with papillary thyroid cancer or a benign thyroid nodule (not recorded which). Some clones in this sample may be carry-over from other donors' samples.

This rearrangement joins TRBV6-1 to TRBJ2-5, with unresolved D. The germline V gene encodes CDR1 MNHNS and CDR2 SASEGT. The CDR3 covers 15 residues. Deletions cut 1 base from V and 3 bases from J, with 12 bases between. CDR3 residues: CASSEDSGREETQYF. CDR3 DNA: TGTGCCAGCAGTGAAGATTCGGGTCGGGAAGAGACCCAGTACTTC.

This rearrangement joins TRBV18 to TRBJ1-4; 8 bases line up with TRBD1. The germline gives CDR1 KGHSH, CDR2 LQKENI. The CDR3 is 15 residues long. With V trimmed by 5 bases and J by 0 bases, 2 bases remained unmatched. The CDR3 loop reads CASSIQGATNEKLFF. The CDR3 nucleotides are TGTGCCAGCTCAATACAGGGGGCAACTAATGAAAAACTGTTTTTT. The variable domain in full, with the rest retrieved from reference TRBV18 and TRBJ1-4, is NAGVMQNPRHLVRRRGQEARLRCSPMKGHSHVYWYRQLPEEGLKFMVYLQKENIIDESGMPKERFSAEFPKEGPSILRIQQVVRGDSAAYFCASSIQGATNEKLFFGSGTQLSVL.

The chain links TRBV6-2 or TRBV6-3 to TRBJ2-5; TRBD2 agrees at 10 bases. The germline CDR1 and CDR2 sequences are MNHEY and SVGEGT. V lost 5 bases and J lost 5; bases outside the gene matches: 5. The CDR3 is 14 residues long. CDR3 in amino acids: CASSTGTSVETQYF. The CDR3 DNA sequence: TGTGCCAGCAGTACCGGGACTAGCGTTGAGACCCAGTACTTC.

The chain combines TRBV13 with TRBJ1-3; D is possibly TRBD1 (5 bases). The CDR3 has 13 residues. Germline lookup yields CDR1 PRHDT and CDR2 FYEKMQ (reference sequence). V gave up 3 bases and J gave up 7 bases, with 10 bases separating them. The CDR3 loop is CASSLGQRNTIYF. The DNA for the CDR3 is TGTGCCAGCAGCTTGGGGCAGCGGAACACCATATATTTT.

Only a few counts were recorded for this clone. The CDR3 region is CASSREVYTDTQYF. The CDR3 bases are TGTGCCAGCAGTCGAGAGGTCTACACAGATACGCAGTATTTT. The chain uses TRBV6-2 or TRBV6-3 and TRBJ2-3; no clear D gene. The CDR3 sequence is 14 residues long. Trimming cost V 5 bases and J 2 bases, with 11 bases left between them. Germline V lookup: CDR1 MNHEY, CDR2 SVGEGT.

This clone has ten or more counts. The rearrangement joins TRBV6-1 to TRBJ1-2; D unclear. This CDR3 comprises 12 residues. Germline V gene data show CDR1 as MNHNS and CDR2 as SASEGT. V shed 7 bases and J shed 2 bases, with 8 bases lying between them. The CDR3, as DNA: TGTGCCAGCACGGGAACGAACTATGGCTACACCTTC. It specifies CASTGTNYGYTF.

The chain joins TRBV2 to TRBJ1-2, with TRBD1 matching 8 bases. Germline CDR1 reads SNHLY; CDR2 reads FYNNEI. The CDR3 is 17 residues long. J lost 2 bases, V lost 3 bases, and 11 bases had no gene match. CDR3 sequence (DNA): TGTGCCAGCAGTGACGACAGGGGAAAAGGTCTAAACTATGGCTACACCTTC. Translated, it gives CASSDDRGKGLNYGYTF.

V gene TRBV9 combines with J gene TRBJ2-7; D unresolved. The CDR3 extends over 13 amino acids. The germline V gene has CDR1 SGDLS and CDR2 YYNGEE. The germline V and J ends were trimmed by 3 bases and 1 base, with 8 bases remaining between them. The CDR3 bases are TGTGCCAGCAGCGCGACTGATTCCTACGAGCAGTACTTC. As protein: CASSATDSYEQYF.

The chain employs TRBV7-9 and TRBJ1-1; the D is unclear. The CDR3 spans 12 residues. V lost 7 bases and J 6 bases, leaving 12 bases between the germline ends. The V gene's germline CDR1 is SEHNR and CDR2 FQNEAQ (reference sequence). The CDR3 spells CASIPDKAEAFF. DNA for the CDR3: TGTGCCAGCATCCCCGATAAGGCTGAAGCTTTCTTT.